Listed below are T cell receptor beta chains from one sample, sequenced in a study of OX40 agonist ivuxolimab in advanced cancers. The assay was immunoSEQ multiplex PCR, and TCRdb's table has in-frame clones only and misses some. This table holds about 88,000 clones, 85% found once. The sequences come from CD4+ or CD8+ T cells sorted from blood, collected in a trial of the OX40 agonist ivuxolimab. These receptor sequences come from an adult with an advanced solid tumor such as melanoma, head and neck, liver or kidney cancer. CDR3s include the opening cysteine and the closing phenylalanine or tryptophan. The order of the fields is V gene, D gene, clone size, J gene, CDR3 DNA, CDR3 protein. The D gene is left open where the match is weak. Some rows mark clone size as missing; the rest say once, few, many or name a class of expanded clone.

>TRBV6-4|.|.|TRBJ1-2
TGTGCCAGCAGTGACTCCGGGGACCCTAGGGGCTATGGCTACACCTTC
CASSDSGDPRGYGYTF
>TRBV6-1|TRBD2|.|TRBJ2-1
TGTGCCAGCAGTGAAGCTGGGACTAGAGTTTACAATGAGCAGTTCTTC
CASSEAGTRVYNEQFF
>TRBV13|.|.|TRBJ1-2
TGTGCCAGCAGCCTGACAGTCACCTATGGCTACACCTTC
CASSLTVTYGYTF
>TRBV7-3|TRBD1|.|TRBJ2-5
TGTGCCAGCAGCACCCAGGGGGTGTCATCAGAGACCCAGTACTTC
CASSTQGVSSETQYF
>TRBV4-1|TRBD2|.|TRBJ2-1
TGCGCCAGCAGTCCCCTTAGCGGGGGGGCCATCAATGAGCAGTTCTTC
CASSPLSGGAINEQFF
>TRBV6-6|.|.|TRBJ2-7
TGTGCCAGCAGTTACTCTGGGGTCTACGAGCAGTACTTC
CASSYSGVYEQYF
>TRBV2|TRBD1|.|TRBJ1-5
TGTGCCAGCAGCCGGGACAGGGGCAATCAGCCCCAGCATTTT
CASSRDRGNQPQHF
>TRBV9|.|once|TRBJ2-3
TGTGCCAGCAGCGTAGGTGTAACAGCCCATTTCACAGATACGCAGTATTTT
CASSVGVTAHFTDTQYF
>TRBV21-1|.|.|TRBJ2-7
TGTGCCAGCAGCACCTTCTACGAGCAGTACTTC
CASSTFYEQYF
>TRBV21-1|.|.|TRBJ1-2
TGTGCCAGCCCCCCCCAGGGGAGCTACACCTTC
CASPPQGSYTF
>TRBV4-3|TRBD1|.|TRBJ2-2
TGCGCCAGCAGCCAAGAATTCTTACCGGGACAGGGGGCCCCCGGGGAGCTGTTTTTT
CASSQEFLPGQGAPGELFF
>TRBV29-1|.|.|TRBJ2-3
TGCAGCGTTGGGAGGGACTTAACGCAGTATTTT
CSVGRDLTQYF
>TRBV19|.|.|TRBJ1-4
TGTGCCAGTAGTATAGGGCCGGACGCAACTAATGAAAAACTGTTTTTT
CASSIGPDATNEKLFF
>TRBV7-2|.|.|TRBJ2-3
TGTGCCAGCAGCCGTTCCGGACCAGATACGCAGTATTTT
CASSRSGPDTQYF
>TRBV5-1|TRBD1|.|TRBJ1-4
TGCGCCAGCAGCTTGGGGGAAGTCAGGGGGAATGAAAAACTGTTTTTT
CASSLGEVRGNEKLFF
>TRBV14|.|few|TRBJ1-4
TGTGCCAGCAGCCGGACGGACGGGAGTGAAAAACTGTTTTTT
CASSRTDGSEKLFF
>TRBV7-2|.|.|TRBJ2-7
TGTGCCAGCAGCTTAGACAGCGTAAGCTCCTACGAGCAGTACTTC
CASSLDSVSSYEQYF
>TRBV5-1|TRBD1|once|TRBJ2-7
TGCGCCAGCAGCCGGGACAGTCCGACCTACGAGCAGTACTTC
CASSRDSPTYEQYF
>TRBV7-8|TRBD1|once|TRBJ2-2
TGTGCCAGCAGCCAACAGGGGGGCACCGGGGAGCTGTTTTTT
CASSQQGGTGELFF
>TRBV6-5|.|.|TRBJ2-5
TGTGCCAGCAGTTACTCGTGGGGACGTCAGGAGACCCAGTACTTC
CASSYSWGRQETQYF
>TRBV14|.|.|TRBJ2-1
TGTGCCAGCAGCCAACCAATATATAACAATGAGCAGTTCTTC
CASSQPIYNNEQFF
>TRBV7-2|.|.|TRBJ1-1
TGTGCCAGCAGCTTAGCCTACAGGGCGGATGAAGCTTTCTTT
CASSLAYRADEAFF
>TRBV18|.|.|TRBJ1-3
TGTGCCAGCTCAATGGACCAGCATGGAAACACCATATATTTT
CASSMDQHGNTIYF